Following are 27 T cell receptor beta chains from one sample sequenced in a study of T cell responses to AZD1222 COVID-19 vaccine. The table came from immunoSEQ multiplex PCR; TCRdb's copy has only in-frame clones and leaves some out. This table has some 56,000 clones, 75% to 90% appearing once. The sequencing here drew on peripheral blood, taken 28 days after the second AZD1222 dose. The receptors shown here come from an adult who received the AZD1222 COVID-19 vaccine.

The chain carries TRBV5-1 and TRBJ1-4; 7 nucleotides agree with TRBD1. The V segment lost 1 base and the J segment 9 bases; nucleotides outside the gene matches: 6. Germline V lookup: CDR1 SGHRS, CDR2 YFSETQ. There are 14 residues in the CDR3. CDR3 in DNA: TGCGCCAGCAGCTTGCGCAGGGGGGATCAAAAACTGTTTTTT. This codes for CASSLRRGDQKLFF.

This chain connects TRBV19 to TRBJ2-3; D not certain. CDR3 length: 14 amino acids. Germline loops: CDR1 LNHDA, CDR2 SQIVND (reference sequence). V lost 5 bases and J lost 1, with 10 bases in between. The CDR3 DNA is TGTGCCAGTAGTCTCCTCCAGGGCACAGATACGCAGTATTTT. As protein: CASSLLQGTDTQYF. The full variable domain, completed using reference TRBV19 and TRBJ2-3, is DGGITQSPKYLFRKEGQNVTLSCEQNLNHDAMYWYRQDPGQGLRLIYYSQIVNDFQKGDIAEGYSVSREKKESFPLTVTSAQKNPTAFYLCASSLLQGTDTQYFGPGTRLTVL.

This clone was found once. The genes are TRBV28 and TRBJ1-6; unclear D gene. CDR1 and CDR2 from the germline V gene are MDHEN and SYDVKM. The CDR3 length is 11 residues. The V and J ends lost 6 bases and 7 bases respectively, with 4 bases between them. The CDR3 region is CASSWNSPLHF. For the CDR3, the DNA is TGTGCCAGCAGCTGGAATTCACCCCTCCACTTT.

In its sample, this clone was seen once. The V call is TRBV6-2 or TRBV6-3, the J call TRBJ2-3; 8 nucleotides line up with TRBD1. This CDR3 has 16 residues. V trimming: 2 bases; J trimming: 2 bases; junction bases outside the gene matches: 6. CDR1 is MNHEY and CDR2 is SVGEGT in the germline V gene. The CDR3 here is CASSYPLTGDTDTQYF. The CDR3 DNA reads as TGTGCCAGCAGTTACCCCCTGACAGGGGACACAGATACGCAGTATTTT.

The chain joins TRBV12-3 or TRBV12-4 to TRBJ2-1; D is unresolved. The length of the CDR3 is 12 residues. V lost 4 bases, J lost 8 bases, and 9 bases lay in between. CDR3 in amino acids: CASSSETHEQFF. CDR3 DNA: TGTGCCAGCAGTTCGGAGACACATGAGCAGTTCTTC.

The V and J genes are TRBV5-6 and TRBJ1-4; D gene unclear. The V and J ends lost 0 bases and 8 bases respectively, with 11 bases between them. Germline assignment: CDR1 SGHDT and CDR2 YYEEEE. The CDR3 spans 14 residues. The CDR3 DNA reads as TGTGCCAGCAGCTTGGGGGCAGGAAACGAAAAACTGTTTTTT. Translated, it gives CASSLGAGNEKLFF.

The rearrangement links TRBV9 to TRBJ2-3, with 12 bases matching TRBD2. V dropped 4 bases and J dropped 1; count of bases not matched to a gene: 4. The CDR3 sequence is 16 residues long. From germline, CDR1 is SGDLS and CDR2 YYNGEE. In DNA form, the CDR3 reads TGTGCCAGCAGCCTGCGGACTAGCGGGGGCACAGATACGCAGTATTTT. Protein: CASSLRTSGGTDTQYF. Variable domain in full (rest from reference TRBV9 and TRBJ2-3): DSGVTQTPKHLITATGQRVTLRCSPRSGDLSVYWYQQSLDQGLQFLIQYYNGEERAKGNILERFSAQQFPDLHSELNLSSLELGDSALYFCASSLRTSGGTDTQYFGPGTRLTVL.

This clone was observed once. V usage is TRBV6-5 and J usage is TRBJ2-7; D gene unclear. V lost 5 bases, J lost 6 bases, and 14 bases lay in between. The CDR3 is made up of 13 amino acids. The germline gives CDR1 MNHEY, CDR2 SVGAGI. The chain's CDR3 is CASSLRTTFEQYF. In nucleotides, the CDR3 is TGTGCCAGCAGTCTCCGGACCACCTTCGAGCAGTACTTC.

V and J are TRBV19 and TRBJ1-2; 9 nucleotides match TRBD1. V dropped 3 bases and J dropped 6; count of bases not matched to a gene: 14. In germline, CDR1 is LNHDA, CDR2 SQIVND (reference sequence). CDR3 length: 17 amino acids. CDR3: CASSIPGQGPGSNGYTF. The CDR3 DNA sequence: TGTGCCAGTAGTATCCCGGGACAGGGACCCGGTTCGAATGGCTACACCTTC.

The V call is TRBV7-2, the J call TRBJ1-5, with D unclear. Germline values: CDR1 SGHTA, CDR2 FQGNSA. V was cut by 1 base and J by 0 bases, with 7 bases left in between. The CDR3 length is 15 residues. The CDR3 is CASSLDGNSNQPQHF. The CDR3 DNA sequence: TGTGCCAGCAGCTTAGATGGGAATAGCAATCAGCCCCAGCATTTT.

CDR3 protein: CASSSQREGLTGELFF. CDR3 DNA sequence: TGTGCCAGCAGCTCTCAGCGGGAGGGCCTCACCGGGGAGCTGTTTTTT. The V gene is TRBV11-2, the J gene TRBJ2-2, with 10 bases matching TRBD2. CDR1 SGHAT and CDR2 FQNNGV come from the germline V gene. The junction had 6 bases not matched to a gene; V was cut back by 4 bases and J by 4 bases. CDR3 length: 16 amino acids.

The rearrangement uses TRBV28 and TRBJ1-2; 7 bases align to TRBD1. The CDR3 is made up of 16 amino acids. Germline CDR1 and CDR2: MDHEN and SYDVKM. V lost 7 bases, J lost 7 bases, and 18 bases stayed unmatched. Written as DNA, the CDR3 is TGTGCCAGCACTCTTGGACAGGCCCGACGAGGGGGTGGCTACACCTTC. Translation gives CASTLGQARRGGGYTF.

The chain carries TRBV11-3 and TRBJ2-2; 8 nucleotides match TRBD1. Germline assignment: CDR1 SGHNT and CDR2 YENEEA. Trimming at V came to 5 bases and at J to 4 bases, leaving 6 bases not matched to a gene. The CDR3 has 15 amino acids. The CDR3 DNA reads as TGTGCCAGCAGCCTGGCAGGGGGCAGCACCGGGGAGCTGTTTTTT. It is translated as CASSLAGGSTGELFF.

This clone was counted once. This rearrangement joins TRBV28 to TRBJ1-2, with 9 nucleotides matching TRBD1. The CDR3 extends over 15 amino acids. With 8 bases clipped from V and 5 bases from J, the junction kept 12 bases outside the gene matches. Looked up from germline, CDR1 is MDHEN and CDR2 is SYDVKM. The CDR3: CASSLSGQGKYGYTF. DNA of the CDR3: TGTGCCAGCTCACTATCGGGACAGGGAAAATATGGCTACACCTTC.

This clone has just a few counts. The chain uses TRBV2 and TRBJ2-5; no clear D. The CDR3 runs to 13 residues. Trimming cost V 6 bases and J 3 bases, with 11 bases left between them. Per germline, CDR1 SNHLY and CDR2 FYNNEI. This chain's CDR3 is CASSWTDKETQYF. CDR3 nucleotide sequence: TGTGCCAGCAGCTGGACGGATAAAGAGACCCAGTACTTC.

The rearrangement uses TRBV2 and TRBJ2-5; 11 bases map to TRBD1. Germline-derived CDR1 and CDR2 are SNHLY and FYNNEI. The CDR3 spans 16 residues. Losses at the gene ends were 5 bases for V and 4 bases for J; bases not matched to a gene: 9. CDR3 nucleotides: TGTGCCAGCAGTCCGGGACAGGGGGAACCTGGAGAGACCCAGTACTTC. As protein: CASSPGQGEPGETQYF.

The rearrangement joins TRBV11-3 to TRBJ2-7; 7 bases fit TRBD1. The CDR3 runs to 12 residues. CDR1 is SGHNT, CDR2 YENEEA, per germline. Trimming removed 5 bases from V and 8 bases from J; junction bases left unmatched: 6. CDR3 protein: CASSRDSGKQYF. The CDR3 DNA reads TGTGCCAGCAGCCGGGACAGTGGAAAGCAGTACTTC.

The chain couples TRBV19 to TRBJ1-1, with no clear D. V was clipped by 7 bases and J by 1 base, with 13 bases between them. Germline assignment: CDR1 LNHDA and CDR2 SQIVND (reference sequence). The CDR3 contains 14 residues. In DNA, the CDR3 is TGTGCCAGTAAGGACGCATGGGGGAACACTGAAGCTTTCTTT. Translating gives CASKDAWGNTEAFF.

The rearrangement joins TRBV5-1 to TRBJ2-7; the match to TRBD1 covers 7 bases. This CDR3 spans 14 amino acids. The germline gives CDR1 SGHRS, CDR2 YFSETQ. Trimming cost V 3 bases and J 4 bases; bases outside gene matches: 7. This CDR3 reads CASSSRQGQYEQYF. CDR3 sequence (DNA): TGCGCCAGCAGCTCACGACAGGGCCAATACGAGCAGTACTTC.

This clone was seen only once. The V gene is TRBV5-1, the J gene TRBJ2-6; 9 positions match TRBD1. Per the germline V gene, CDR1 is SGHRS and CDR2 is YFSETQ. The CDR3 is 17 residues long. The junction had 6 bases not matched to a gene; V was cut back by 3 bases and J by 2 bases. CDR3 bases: TGCGCCAGCAGCTCCGCGCGGACAGGGGCTGGGGCCAACGTCCTGACTTTC. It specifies CASSSARTGAGANVLTF.

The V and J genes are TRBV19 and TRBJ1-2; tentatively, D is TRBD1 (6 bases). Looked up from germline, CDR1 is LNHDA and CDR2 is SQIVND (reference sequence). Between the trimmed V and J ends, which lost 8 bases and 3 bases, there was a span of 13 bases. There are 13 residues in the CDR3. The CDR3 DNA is TGTGCCAGTGACCAGGGGATCGACTATGGCTACACCTTC. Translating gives CASDQGIDYGYTF.

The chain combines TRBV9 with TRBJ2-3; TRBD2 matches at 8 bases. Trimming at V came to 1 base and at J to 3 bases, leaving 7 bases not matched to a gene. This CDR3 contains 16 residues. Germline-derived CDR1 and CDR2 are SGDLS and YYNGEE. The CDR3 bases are TGTGCCAGCAGCGTACGGTCGGGAGGGTGGACAGATACGCAGTATTTT. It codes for CASSVRSGGWTDTQYF.

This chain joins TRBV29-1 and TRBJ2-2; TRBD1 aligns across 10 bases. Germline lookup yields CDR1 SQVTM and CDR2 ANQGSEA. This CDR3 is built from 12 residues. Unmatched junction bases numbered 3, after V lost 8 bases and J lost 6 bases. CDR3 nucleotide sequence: TGCAGCTCCGGGACAGGGGCCGGGGAGCTGTTTTTT. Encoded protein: CSSGTGAGELFF.

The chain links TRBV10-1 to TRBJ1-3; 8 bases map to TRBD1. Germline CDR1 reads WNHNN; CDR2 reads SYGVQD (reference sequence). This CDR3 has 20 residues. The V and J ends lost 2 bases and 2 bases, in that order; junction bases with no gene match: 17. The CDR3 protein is CASSEPRDRMRKEPGNTIYF. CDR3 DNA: TGCGCCAGCAGTGAGCCACGGGACAGGATGAGAAAAGAACCTGGAAACACCATATATTTT.

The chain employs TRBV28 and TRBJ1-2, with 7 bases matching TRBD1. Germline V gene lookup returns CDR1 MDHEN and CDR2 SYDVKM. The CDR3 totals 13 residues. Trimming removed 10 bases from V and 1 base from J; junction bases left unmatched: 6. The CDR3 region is CATHRGFNYGYTF. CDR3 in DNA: TGTGCCACCCACAGGGGTTTTAACTATGGCTACACCTTC.

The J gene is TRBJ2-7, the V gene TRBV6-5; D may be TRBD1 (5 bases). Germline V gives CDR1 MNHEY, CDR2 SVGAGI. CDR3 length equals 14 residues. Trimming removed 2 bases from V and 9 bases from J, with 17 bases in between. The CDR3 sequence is CASSYRGSGTAQYF. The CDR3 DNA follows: TGTGCCAGCAGTTACAGGGGATCTGGTACAGCGCAGTACTTC.

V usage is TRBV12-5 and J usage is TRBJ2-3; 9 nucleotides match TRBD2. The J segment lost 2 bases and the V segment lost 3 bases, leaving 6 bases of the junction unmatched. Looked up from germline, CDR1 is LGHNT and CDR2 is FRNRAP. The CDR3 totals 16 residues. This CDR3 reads CASGFGLAGNTDTQYF. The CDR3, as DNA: TGTGCTAGTGGTTTTGGGCTAGCGGGAAACACAGATACGCAGTATTTT.